These 27 T cell receptor beta chains originate from one sample sequenced in a study of cytomegalovirus exposure and HLA in healthy donors (dated by TCRdb to between 2016 and 2019). Libraries were built with the immunoSEQ multiplex PCR assay. A mixture of 60 forward primers for TCR Vbeta segments and 13 reverse primers for TCR Jbeta segments was used in the multiplex PCR. TCRdb holds this immuneACCESS table with in-frame rearrangements only. Some clones are missing; in checked studies, unresolved V genes explain under half, and the rest has no known cause. The sample data list 100,000 to 150,000 clones, and 83% of these were observed just once. Of the sample, approximately 3.6% is held by the ten largest clones. The sample taken for sequencing was PBMCs. These receptors came from a woman aged 40 to 49 in good health and CMV-seropositive.

The chain employs TRBV5-1 and TRBJ2-4; 7 nucleotides agree with TRBD2. This CDR3 region has 13 residues. In germline, CDR1 is SGHRS, CDR2 YFSETQ. Losses at the gene ends were 4 bases for V and 6 bases for J; bases not matched to a gene: 4. This chain's CDR3 is CASSPWGGNIQYF. The DNA for the CDR3 is TGCGCCAGCAGCCCCTGGGGGGGAAACATTCAGTACTTC.

CDR3 sequence: CASSLLPDRGGEKLFF. The CDR3 DNA sequence: TGCGCCAGCAGCCTTTTACCCGACAGGGGTGGAGAAAAACTGTTTTTT. The chain joins TRBV4-3 to TRBJ1-4, with TRBD1 matching 8 bases. The CDR3 consists of 16 residues. After removal of 4 bases from V and 8 bases from J, the junction contained 12 bases not matched to a gene. The germline V gene has CDR1 LGHNA and CDR2 YSLEER.

This clone was counted once. This chain joins TRBV9 and TRBJ2-1; 12 nucleotides match TRBD2. Per germline, CDR1 SGDLS and CDR2 YYNGEE. V lost 4 bases, J lost 9 bases, and 11 bases stayed unmatched. The CDR3 has 16 amino acids. CDR3 coding DNA: TGTGCCAGCAGCATATCCGGACTAGCGGGATCTATTGAGCAGTTCTTC. It encodes CASSISGLAGSIEQFF.

The rearrangement links TRBV11-3 to TRBJ2-1; 11 bases agree with TRBD2. The CDR3 loop spans 17 amino acids. CDR1 SGHNT and CDR2 YENEEA come from the germline V gene. Germline trimming cut 5 bases from V and 4 bases from J; bases unmatched to any gene: 10. The CDR3 region is CASSRGTSGSSYNEQFF. The CDR3 DNA reads as TGTGCCAGCAGCAGAGGCACTAGCGGGAGTAGTTACAATGAGCAGTTCTTC.

This clone was seen a few times. This chain connects TRBV5-6 to TRBJ2-5, with TRBD2 identical over 12 bases. The germline gives CDR1 SGHDT, CDR2 YYEEEE. The CDR3 is made up of 16 amino acids. The trim removed 1 base at V and 2 bases at J, leaving 3 bases unmatched. The CDR3 loop is CASSLQGLAGQETQYF. In DNA form, the CDR3 reads TGTGCCAGCAGCTTGCAAGGACTAGCGGGACAAGAGACCCAGTACTTC.

The V and J genes are TRBV29-1 and TRBJ2-3; the match to TRBD2 covers 15 bases. Germline CDR1 is SQVTM and CDR2 is ANQGSEA. The CDR3 totals 19 residues. V was clipped by 6 bases and J by 2 bases; unmatched bases: 15. CDR3 protein: CSVEGLAGGQSSFTDTQYF. As DNA, the CDR3 is TGCAGCGTGGAGGGACTAGCGGGAGGACAAAGCTCCTTCACAGATACGCAGTATTTT.

The chain couples TRBV6-4 to TRBJ2-3; 10 nucleotides align to TRBD2. With 4 bases clipped from V and 4 bases from J, the junction kept 8 bases outside the gene matches. This CDR3 has 16 residues. Germline V CDR1 and CDR2: MRHNA, SNTAGT. In DNA form, the CDR3 reads TGTGCCAGCAGTGGAACCAGCGGGAGGGGCGCAGATACGCAGTATTTT. Translating gives CASSGTSGRGADTQYF.

V is TRBV6-5 and J is TRBJ1-2; 8 bases agree with TRBD1. Germline V gene data show CDR1 as MNHEY and CDR2 as SVGAGI. V shed 7 bases and J 2 bases; nucleotides not matched to a gene: 6. This CDR3 is 14 amino acids long. In nucleotides, the CDR3 is TGTGCCAGCACCATAGGGACAGGCAACTATGGCTACACCTTC. It encodes CASTIGTGNYGYTF.

The chain joins TRBV29-1 to TRBJ1-4, with TRBD1 as a possible D gene (5 bases). V was clipped by 4 bases and J by 7 bases, with 7 bases between them. Germline CDR1 reads SQVTM; CDR2 reads ANQGSEA. This CDR3 spans 11 amino acids. The CDR3 nucleotides are TGCAGCGTTGGGGGCGGTGAAAAACTGTTTTTT. Translation: CSVGGGEKLFF. The complete variable domain, with remaining parts taken from reference TRBV29-1 and TRBJ1-4, reads SAVISQKPSRDICQRGTSLTIQCQVDSQVTMMFWYRQQPGQSLTLIATANQGSEATYESGFVIDKFPISRPNLTFSTLTVSNMSPEDSSIYLCSVGGGEKLFFGSGTQLSVL.

The chain combines TRBV19 with TRBJ2-7, with 9 bases matching TRBD2. After removal of 5 bases from V and 0 bases from J, the junction contained 8 bases not matched to a gene. CDR1 is LNHDA and CDR2 is SQIVND in the germline V gene (reference sequence). This CDR3 is built from 16 residues. The CDR3 loop is CASSVSGTSSSYEQYF. The DNA for the CDR3 is TGTGCCAGTAGTGTTTCCGGGACTAGCAGCTCCTACGAGCAGTACTTC.

This chain uses TRBV2 with TRBJ2-3, with TRBD1 matching 10 bases. The CDR3 is made up of 13 amino acids. The trim removed 11 bases at V and 4 bases at J, leaving 6 bases unmatched. Germline V gene data show CDR1 as SNHLY and CDR2 as FYNNEI. The CDR3 coding sequence is TGTGCCGGAAAGACAGGGGGCGCAGATACGCAGTATTTT. Encoded protein: CAGKTGGADTQYF. Supplemented by reference TRBV2 and TRBJ2-3, the full variable domain reads EPEVTQTPSHQVTQMGQEVILRCVPISNHLYFYWYRQILGQKVEFLVSFYNNEISEKSEIFDDQFSVERPDGSNFTLKIRSTKLEDSAMYFCAGKTGGADTQYFGPGTRLTVL.

V and J are TRBV6-5 and TRBJ2-5, with 8 bases matching TRBD2. The V gene end was trimmed by 5 bases and the J gene end by 4 bases; junction bases not matched to a gene: 9. This CDR3 is 15 amino acids long. The germline V gene has CDR1 MNHEY and CDR2 SVGAGI. The CDR3 region is CASSPGQGLAETQYF. The CDR3, as DNA: TGTGCCAGCAGTCCTGGACAAGGACTAGCAGAGACCCAGTACTTC.

V and J are TRBV28 and TRBJ2-7; D might be TRBD1 (6 bases). Germline values: CDR1 MDHEN, CDR2 SYDVKM. Trimming shortened V by 6 bases and J by 0 bases, and 12 bases separated the two germline ends. The CDR3 is 14 amino acids. The CDR3 loop is CASSPDRYSYEQYF. CDR3 bases: TGTGCCAGCAGCCCAGACAGGTACTCCTACGAGCAGTACTTC.

This chain uses TRBV19 with TRBJ2-6, with 8 bases lining up with TRBD1. Germline CDR1 LNHDA, CDR2 SQIVND (reference sequence). The V gene end was trimmed by 4 bases and the J gene end by 1 base; junction bases not matched to a gene: 3. This CDR3 comprises 16 residues. CDR3 loop: CASSKRTGSGANVLTF. The DNA for the CDR3 is TGTGCCAGTAGTAAACGGACAGGGTCTGGGGCCAACGTCCTGACTTTC.

The chain links TRBV7-9 to TRBJ2-7, with D possibly being TRBD2 (6 bases). Germline assignment: CDR1 SEHNR and CDR2 FQNEAQ (reference sequence). V lost 5 bases and J 2 bases, leaving 16 bases between the germline ends. This CDR3 region has 15 residues. The CDR3 nucleotides read TGTGCCAGCAGCCCCGGTGGGCCGGGGGCCTACGAGCAGTACTTC. Amino acid sequence: CASSPGGPGAYEQYF. Full variable domain (outside the CDR3, taken from reference TRBV7-9 and TRBJ2-7): DTGVSQNPRHKITKRGQNVTFRCDPISEHNRLYWYRQTLGQGPEFLTYFQNEAQLEKSRLLSDRFSAERPKGSFSTLEIQRTEQGDSAMYLCASSPGGPGAYEQYFGPGTRLTVT.

The CDR3 is CASSDELAASTDTQYF. The CDR3 coding sequence is TGTGCCAGCAGCGACGAGCTAGCGGCAAGCACAGATACGCAGTATTTT. This rearrangement joins TRBV4-2 to TRBJ2-3; 7 bases line up with TRBD2. Trimming at V came to 5 bases and at J to 0 bases, leaving 8 bases not matched to a gene. The germline V gene has CDR1 LGHNA and CDR2 YNFKEQ. This CDR3 is built from 16 residues.

The chain joins TRBV13 to TRBJ2-3; D remains ambiguous. Germline V gene sequence: CDR1 PRHDT, CDR2 FYEKMQ (reference sequence). Trimming stripped 5 bases from V and 2 bases from J, with 14 bases between. The CDR3 totals 15 residues. In nucleotides, the CDR3 is TGTGCCAGCAGCCCGAGGTCACCCGACACAGATACGCAGTATTTT. This gives the protein CASSPRSPDTDTQYF.

This sequence joins TRBV25-1 and TRBJ2-1; 8 bases fit TRBD1. The length of the CDR3 is 13 residues. The germline CDR1 and CDR2 sequences are MGHDK and SYGVNS. The V and J ends lost 3 bases and 12 bases, in that order; junction bases with no gene match: 7. The CDR3: CASSETGDSPQFF. The CDR3 region has the DNA TGTGCCAGCAGTGAGACAGGGGATAGCCCGCAGTTCTTC.

The chain is built from TRBV15 and TRBJ1-3; the D is unclear. V was cut by 5 bases and J by 4 bases, with 12 bases left in between. In germline, CDR1 is LNHNV, CDR2 YYDKDF (reference sequence). The CDR3 length is 14 residues. The chain's CDR3 is CATSRLGSGNTIYF. Here the CDR3 DNA reads TGTGCCACCAGCCGCCTCGGGTCGGGAAACACCATATATTTT.

The chain carries TRBV30 and TRBJ2-1, with 11 bases fitting TRBD2. This CDR3 contains 15 residues. Unmatched junction bases numbered 6, after V lost 4 bases and J lost 4 bases. CDR1 is GTSNPN, CDR2 SVGIG, per germline (reference sequence). The CDR3 protein is CAWIPRLAGYNEQFF. DNA of the CDR3: TGTGCCTGGATCCCCAGACTAGCGGGGTACAATGAGCAGTTCTTC.

The chain has TRBV10-3 and TRBJ1-1; 9 bases line up with TRBD1. This CDR3 contains 16 residues. The V and J ends lost 6 bases and 1 base, in that order; junction bases with no gene match: 9. Per germline, CDR1 ENHRY and CDR2 SYGVKD. The CDR3 coding sequence is TGTGCCATCAGAAAATGGACAGGGGAAACGAACACTGAAGCTTTCTTT. Residues: CAIRKWTGETNTEAFF.

The V gene is TRBV19, the J gene TRBJ1-2; D is undetermined. Between the trimmed V and J ends, which lost 4 bases and 1 base, there was a span of 10 bases. In germline, CDR1 is LNHDA, CDR2 SQIVND (reference sequence). The CDR3 is made up of 14 amino acids. This CDR3 is CASSSGRVNYGYTF. CDR3 nucleotides: TGTGCCAGTAGTAGCGGTCGGGTTAACTATGGCTACACCTTC. The variable domain in full, with the rest retrieved from reference TRBV19 and TRBJ1-2, is DGGITQSPKYLFRKEGQNVTLSCEQNLNHDAMYWYRQDPGQGLRLIYYSQIVNDFQKGDIAEGYSVSREKKESFPLTVTSAQKNPTAFYLCASSSGRVNYGYTFGSGTRLTVV.

The chain has TRBV19 and TRBJ2-7, with D possibly matching TRBD2 (6 bases). Trimming shortened V by 1 base and J by 5 bases, and 9 bases separated the two germline ends. The germline gives CDR1 LNHDA, CDR2 SQIVND (reference sequence). This CDR3 spans 13 amino acids. The CDR3 loop is CASSIVAANEQYF. In DNA, the CDR3 is TGTGCCAGTAGTATAGTAGCGGCCAACGAGCAGTACTTC.

V is TRBV13 and J is TRBJ2-7, with 7 bases identical to TRBD1. Germline V gene lookup returns CDR1 PRHDT and CDR2 FYEKMQ (reference sequence). V was clipped by 6 bases and J by 0 bases; unmatched bases: 8. The length of the CDR3 is 15 residues. This chain's CDR3 is CASSSDRSPSYEQYF. CDR3 nucleotide sequence: TGTGCCAGCAGTTCGGACAGGAGTCCCTCCTACGAGCAGTACTTC.

The chain links TRBV27 to TRBJ1-5; D gene uncertain. CDR3 size: 13 residues. V was pared by 3 bases and J by 6 bases, with 9 bases between. Germline CDR1 is MNHEY and CDR2 is SMNVEV (reference sequence). DNA for the CDR3: TGTGCCAGCAGTTTTGGAATAGCTCAGCCCCAGCATTTT. The encoded protein is CASSFGIAQPQHF.

As for this clone: An end of the junction differs from the germline gene, which may be a read error. The V and J genes are TRBV9 and TRBJ2-7; 12 positions agree with TRBD2. Germline V lookup: CDR1 SGDLS, CDR2 YYNGEE. This CDR3 is built from 15 residues. The CDR3, as DNA: TGTGCCAGCAGCGTAGGACTAGCGGGAGCGTACGAGCAGTGCTTC. Its translation: CASSVGLAGAYEQCF.

This chain uses TRBV9 with TRBJ2-2; D perhaps matches TRBD1 (5 bases). Germline loops: CDR1 SGDLS, CDR2 YYNGEE. This CDR3 has 16 residues. The V gene lost 0 bases and the J gene lost 3 bases, with 12 bases spanning the gap. The CDR3 DNA reads TGTGCCAGCAGCGTAGCCCCAGGGCAGGACACCGGGGAGCTGTTTTTT. Its translation is CASSVAPGQDTGELFF.